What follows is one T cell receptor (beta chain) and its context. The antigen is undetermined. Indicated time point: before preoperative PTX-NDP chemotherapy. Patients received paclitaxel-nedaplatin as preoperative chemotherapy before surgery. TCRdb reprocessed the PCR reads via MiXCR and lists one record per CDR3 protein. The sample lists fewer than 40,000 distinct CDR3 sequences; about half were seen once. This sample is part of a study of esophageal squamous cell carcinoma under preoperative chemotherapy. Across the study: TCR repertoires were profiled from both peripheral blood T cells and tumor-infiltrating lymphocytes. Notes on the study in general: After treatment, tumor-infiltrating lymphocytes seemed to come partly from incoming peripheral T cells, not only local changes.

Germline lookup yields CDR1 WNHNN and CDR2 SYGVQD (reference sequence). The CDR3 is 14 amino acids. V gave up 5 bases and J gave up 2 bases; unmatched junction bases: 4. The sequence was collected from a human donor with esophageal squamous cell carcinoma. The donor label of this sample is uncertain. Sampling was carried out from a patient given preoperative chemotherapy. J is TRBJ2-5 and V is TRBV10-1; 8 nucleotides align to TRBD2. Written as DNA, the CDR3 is TGCGCCAGCAGTTCGACGGGAGGGCAAGAGACCCAGTACTTC. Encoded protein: CASSSTGGQETQYF.